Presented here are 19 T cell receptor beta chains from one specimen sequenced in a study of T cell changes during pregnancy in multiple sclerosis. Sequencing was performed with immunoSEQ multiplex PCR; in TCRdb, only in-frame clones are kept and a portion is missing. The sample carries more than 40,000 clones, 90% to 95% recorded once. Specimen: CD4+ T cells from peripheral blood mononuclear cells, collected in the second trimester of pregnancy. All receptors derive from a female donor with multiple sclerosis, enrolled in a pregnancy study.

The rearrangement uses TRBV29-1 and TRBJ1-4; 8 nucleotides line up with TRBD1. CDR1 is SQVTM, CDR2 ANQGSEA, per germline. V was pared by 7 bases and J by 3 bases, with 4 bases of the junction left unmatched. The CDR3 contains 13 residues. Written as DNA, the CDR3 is TGCAGCGCGACAGGGGTTGCTAATGAAAAACTGTTTTTT. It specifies CSATGVANEKLFF.

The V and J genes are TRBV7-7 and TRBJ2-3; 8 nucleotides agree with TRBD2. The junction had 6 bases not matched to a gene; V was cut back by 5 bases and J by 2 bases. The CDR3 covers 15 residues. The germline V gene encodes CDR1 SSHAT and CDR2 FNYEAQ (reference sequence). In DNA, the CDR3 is TGTGCCAGCAGCCCGGGGGGGTCATACACAGATACGCAGTATTTT. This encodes CASSPGGSYTDTQYF.

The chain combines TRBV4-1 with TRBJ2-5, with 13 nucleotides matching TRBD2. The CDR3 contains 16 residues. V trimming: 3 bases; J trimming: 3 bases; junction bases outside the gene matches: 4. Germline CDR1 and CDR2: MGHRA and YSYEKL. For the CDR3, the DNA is TGCGCCAGCAGCCACGGACTAGCGGGGGTTGAAGAGACCCAGTACTTC. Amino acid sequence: CASSHGLAGVEETQYF.

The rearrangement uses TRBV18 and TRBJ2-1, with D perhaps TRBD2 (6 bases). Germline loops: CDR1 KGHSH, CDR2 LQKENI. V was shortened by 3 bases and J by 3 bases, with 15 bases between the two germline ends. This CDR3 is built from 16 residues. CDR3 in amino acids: CASSPSRTGDYNEQFF. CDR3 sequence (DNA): TGTGCCAGCTCACCTAGCAGAACGGGGGACTACAATGAGCAGTTCTTC.

CDR3 sequence reads: CASSRQGSTDTQYF. CDR3 nucleotides: TGTGCCAGCAGTAGGCAGGGGAGTACAGATACGCAGTATTTT. This sequence joins TRBV2 and TRBJ2-3; D is perhaps TRBD1 (6 bases). Germline V gene lookup returns CDR1 SNHLY and CDR2 FYNNEI. The CDR3 totals 14 residues. Between the trimmed V and J ends, which lost 5 bases and 3 bases, there was a span of 12 bases.

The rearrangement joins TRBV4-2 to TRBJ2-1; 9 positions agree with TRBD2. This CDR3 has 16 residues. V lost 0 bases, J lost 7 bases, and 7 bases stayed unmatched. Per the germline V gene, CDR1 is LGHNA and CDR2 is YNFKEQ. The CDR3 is CASSQEGGGARNEQFF. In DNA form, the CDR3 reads TGTGCCAGCAGCCAAGAAGGCGGGGGGGCGAGAAATGAGCAGTTCTTC.

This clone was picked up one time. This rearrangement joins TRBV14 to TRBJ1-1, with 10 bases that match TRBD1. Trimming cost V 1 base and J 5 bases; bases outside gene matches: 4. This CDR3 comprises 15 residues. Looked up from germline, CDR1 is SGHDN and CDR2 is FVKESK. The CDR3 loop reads CASSQGTGGWTEAFF. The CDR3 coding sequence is TGTGCCAGCAGCCAAGGGACAGGGGGATGGACTGAAGCTTTCTTT.

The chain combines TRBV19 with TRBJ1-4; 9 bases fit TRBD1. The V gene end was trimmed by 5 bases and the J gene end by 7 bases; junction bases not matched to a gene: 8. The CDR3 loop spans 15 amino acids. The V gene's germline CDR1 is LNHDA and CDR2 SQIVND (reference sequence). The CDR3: CASSPDRGRGEKLFF. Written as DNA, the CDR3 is TGTGCCAGTAGTCCGGACAGGGGACGGGGTGAAAAACTGTTTTTT.

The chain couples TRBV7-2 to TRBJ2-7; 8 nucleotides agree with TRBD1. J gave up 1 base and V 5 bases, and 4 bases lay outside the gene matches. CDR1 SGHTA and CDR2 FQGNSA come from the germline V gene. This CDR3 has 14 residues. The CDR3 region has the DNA TGTGCCAGCAGCCGACAGGGGTCTTCCTACGAGCAGTACTTC. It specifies CASSRQGSSYEQYF.

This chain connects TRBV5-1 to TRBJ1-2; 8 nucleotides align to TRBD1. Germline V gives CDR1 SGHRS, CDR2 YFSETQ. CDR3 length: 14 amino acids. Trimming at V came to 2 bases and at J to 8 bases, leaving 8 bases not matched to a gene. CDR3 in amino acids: CASSFSQGGEGYTF. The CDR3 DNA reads TGCGCCAGCAGCTTCTCACAGGGGGGAGAGGGCTACACCTTC.

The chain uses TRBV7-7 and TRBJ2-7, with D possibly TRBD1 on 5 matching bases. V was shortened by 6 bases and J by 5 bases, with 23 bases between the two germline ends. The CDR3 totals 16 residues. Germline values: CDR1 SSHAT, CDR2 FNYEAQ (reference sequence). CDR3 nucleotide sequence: TGTGCCAGCAGTTACCGGAGTAGAATCTCAGGGCACGAGCAGTACTTC. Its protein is CASSYRSRISGHEQYF.

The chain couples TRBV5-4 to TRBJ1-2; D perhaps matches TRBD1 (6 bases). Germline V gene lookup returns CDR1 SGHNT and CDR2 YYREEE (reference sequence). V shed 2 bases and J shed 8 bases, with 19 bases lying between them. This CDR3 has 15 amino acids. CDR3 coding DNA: TGTGCCAGCAGCTTAGGGACACAACTCCGGGAAGGCTACACCTTC. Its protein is CASSLGTQLREGYTF. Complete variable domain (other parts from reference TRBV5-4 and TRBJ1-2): ETGVTQSPTHLIKTRGQQVTLRCSSQSGHNTVSWYQQALGQGPQFIFQYYREEENGRGNFPPRFSGLQFPNYSSELNVNALELDDSALYLCASSLGTQLREGYTFGSGTRLTVV.

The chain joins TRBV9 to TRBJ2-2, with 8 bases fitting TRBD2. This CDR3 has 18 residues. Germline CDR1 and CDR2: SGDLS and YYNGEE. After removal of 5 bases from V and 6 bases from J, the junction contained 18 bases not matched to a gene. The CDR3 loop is CASRKGGLAEMGAGELFF. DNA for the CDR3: TGTGCCAGCAGGAAGGGCGGACTAGCCGAAATGGGAGCCGGGGAGCTGTTTTTT.

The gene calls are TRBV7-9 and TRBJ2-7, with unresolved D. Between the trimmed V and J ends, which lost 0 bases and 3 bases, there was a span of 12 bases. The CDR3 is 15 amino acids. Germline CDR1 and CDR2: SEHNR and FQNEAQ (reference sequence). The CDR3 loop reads CASSLAGVASYEQYF. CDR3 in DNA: TGTGCCAGCAGCTTAGCAGGCGTCGCTAGCTACGAGCAGTACTTC. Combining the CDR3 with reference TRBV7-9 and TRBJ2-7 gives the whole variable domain DTGVSQNPRHKITKRGQNVTFRCDPISEHNRLYWYRQTLGQGPEFLTYFQNEAQLEKSRLLSDRFSAERPKGSFSTLEIQRTEQGDSAMYLCASSLAGVASYEQYFGPGTRLTVT.

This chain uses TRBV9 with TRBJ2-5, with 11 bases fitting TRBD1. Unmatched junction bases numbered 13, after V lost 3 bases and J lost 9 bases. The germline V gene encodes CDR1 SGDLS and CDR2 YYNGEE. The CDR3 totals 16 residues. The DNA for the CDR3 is TGTGCCAGCAGCGCCGGCGGCGGGACAGGGGGTTGGGCCCAGTACTTC. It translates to CASSAGGGTGGWAQYF.

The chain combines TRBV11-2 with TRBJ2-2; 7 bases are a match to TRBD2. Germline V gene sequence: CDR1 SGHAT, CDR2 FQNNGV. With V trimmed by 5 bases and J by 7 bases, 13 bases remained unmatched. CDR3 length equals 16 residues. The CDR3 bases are TGTGCCAGCAGCCTACGCCCCGGGGGGAACCTCGGGGAGCTGTTTTTT. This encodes CASSLRPGGNLGELFF.

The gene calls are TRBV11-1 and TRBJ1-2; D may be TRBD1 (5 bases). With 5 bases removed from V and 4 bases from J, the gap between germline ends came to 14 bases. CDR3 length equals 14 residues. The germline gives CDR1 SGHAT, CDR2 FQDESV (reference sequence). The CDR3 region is CASSQGRVGYGYTF. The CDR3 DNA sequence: TGTGCCAGCAGCCAGGGCAGGGTCGGCTATGGCTACACCTTC.

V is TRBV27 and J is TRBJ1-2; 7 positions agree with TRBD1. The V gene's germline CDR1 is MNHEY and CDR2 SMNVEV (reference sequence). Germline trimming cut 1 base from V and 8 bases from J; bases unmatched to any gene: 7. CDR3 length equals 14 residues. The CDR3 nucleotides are TGTGCCAGCAGTTTATTGGGTCAGGGGGGCGGCTACACCTTC. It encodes CASSLLGQGGGYTF.

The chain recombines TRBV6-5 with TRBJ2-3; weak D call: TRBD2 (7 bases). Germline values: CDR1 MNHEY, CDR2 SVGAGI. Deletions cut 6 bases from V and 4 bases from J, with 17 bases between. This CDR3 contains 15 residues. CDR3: CASSPGGAMSDTQYF. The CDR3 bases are TGTGCCAGCAGCCCTGGGGGGGCTATGTCAGATACGCAGTATTTT.